This entry concerns a single TCR beta chain. Using immunoSEQ multiplex PCR, the repertoire was profiled, and TCRdb retains in-frame clones only, with some absent. This table has fewer than 100,000 clones, around 84% appearing once. The V end lost 2 bases, the J end lost 2 bases, and 12 bases lay between the germline ends. Germline CDR1 and CDR2: SGHTA and FQGTGA. This CDR3 has 15 amino acids. This entry is derived from a study of T cells in localized non-small cell lung cancer. The clonotype was recovered from a female donor at least 60 years old with stage I lung adenocarcinoma. V gene TRBV7-3 combines with J gene TRBJ1-1; tentatively, D is TRBD1 (6 bases). The starting material was peripheral blood, obtained before any cancer treatment. The DNA of the CDR3 is TGTGCCAGCAGCTTACGGGGGGCCCATAACACTGAAGCTTTCTTT. Translated, it gives CASSLRGAHNTEAFF.